This TCR beta chain was obtained from a study of cytomegalovirus exposure and HLA in healthy donors. Only one count was recorded for this clone. Its specificity is unknown. 60 Vbeta and 13 Jbeta primers were used in PCR. Only in-frame clones appear in the TCRdb table, and some are missing; sequencing was by immunoSEQ multiplex PCR. The sample includes roughly 100,000 clones, about 62% seen only once; the top ten take about 4.3%. Findings and limits, study-wide: Across HLA loci, a later analysis found differing TCR association rates, with DRB1 most and HLA-C fewest. According to the study, 150 to 200 TCR beta chains were cytomegalovirus-associated. After further analysis at a later stage, 16,951 TCR beta sequences were associated with HLA alleles at 0.05 false discovery rate.

The germline gives CDR1 SGHRS, CDR2 YFSETQ. J was trimmed by 14 bases and V by 3 bases; bases with no gene match: 5. The CDR3 extends over 12 amino acids. This sequence joins TRBV5-1 and TRBJ2-1; 10 positions agree with TRBD1. The receptor's source is a human donor in good health. Sample: PBMCs. The chain's CDR3 is CASSSGQGNEFF. The DNA for the CDR3 is TGCGCCAGCAGCTCGGGACAGGGGAATGAGTTCTTC.